This T cell receptor beta chain was found in a study of blood T cells in healthy people across ages (dated by TCRdb to between 2015 and 2017). Regarding the study in general: Template switching captured roughly one uniquely barcoded TCR beta cDNA molecule per two T cells in model experiments. Age-related changes in TCR beta repertoire diversity were measured in the study by deep sequencing normalized with unique cDNA molecular identifiers. The donors were divided into four age groups: young (average approximately 16 years), middle-aged (about 41), aged (approximately 62) and long-lived (more than 75). To avoid experimental bias, donors of different ages were spread randomly across the sequencing lanes. For two donors (one aged 18 to 29 and one aged 80 or older), the study analyzed two additional independent replicas of 1 million unique cDNA reads from the same blood draw.

General conclusions and limits of the study: Donor CMV infection status was unknown, potentially confounding age-related changes in expanded clonotypes. There was a strong correlation between observed TCR beta diversity and the percentage of naive T cells measured by flow cytometry. Because profiling used bulk unsorted PBMCs, naive and antigen-experienced compartments could not be compared conclusively. Observed TCR beta diversity per million T cells fell roughly linearly with age, and a significant reduction was already apparent by age roughly 41. Estimates of total diversity based on one million sequenced T cells were considered lower bounds and underestimates. Compared with the aged group, the long-lived group had more naive CD4+ T cells, fewer expanded clones and increased TCR diversity, a pattern suggesting age selection.

Receptor amplification or capture employed 5' RACE. Sequencing used an Illumina HiSeq 2500. A second about 7 to 11 cycle PCR used a sample-barcoded 5' primer and a J-beta primer mix. A template-switch 5' adaptor carrying 12 random nucleotides introduced a unique molecular identifier onto each TCR beta cDNA molecule. At least 2.5 million CDR3-containing paired-end reads were obtained from each sample. All of the RNA was converted into first-strand cDNA using the Mint cDNA synthesis kit, with a TRBC-specific oligonucleotide serving as the primer. Following uracil-DNA glycosylase treatment, all cDNA underwent a first 18-cycle PCR with the universal primers M1SS and BC2_uni_R. In the authors' own workflow: Each sample was normalized by randomly selecting 1 million high-quality reads, each carrying a distinct molecular identifier. Instead of being binned into consensus sequences, reads that shared molecular identifiers were thrown out. CDR3 identification, clonotype clustering and error correction used MiTCR with a Q25 quality threshold and the strictest error-elimination algorithm. Lower-bound total TCR beta diversity was estimated with a nonparametric unseen species model using Euler transformation. In-frame beta chains were kept once TCRdb had trimmed the public reads at Q25 with fastp and called clones with MiXCR. Entries are consolidated by CDR3 protein sequence, retaining the most common genes and DNA. The V and J calls were determined by TCRdb, not by the authors. This sample gives over a million distinct CDR3 sequences in total; about 40% of them show up just once. The top ten clones comprise 7.9% of the sample.

In the case of this clonotype: Its antigen has not been determined. Base qualities are missing; no much larger clone stands one base away.

The CDR3 runs 13 amino acids, cysteine and phenylalanine included. The sequence is cut down to CDR3 DNA, 39 bases in frame from base 1. CDR1 DFQATT and CDR2 SNEGSKA are derived from the germline V gene (reference sequence). The roughly 39 donors, aged 6 to 90 years, were systemically healthy Caucasian individuals from Russia. Ten milliliters of peripheral blood were drawn from each donor into EDTA-treated Vacutainer tubes. PBMCs were isolated by Ficoll-Paque density-gradient centrifugation, with at least 7 million obtained per sample. Trizol reagent was used to extract total RNA from the PBMCs, yielding at least 6 micrograms per sample. For every donor, an aliquot of PBMCs went through flow cytometry to measure the percentages of naive CD45RAhigh/CD27high T cells.

The TCR originated in a woman aged 18-35 years in good health. Sequenced material: blood. The V gene is TRBV20-1 and the J gene is TRBJ2-5; a tentative D call is TRBD2 (5 bases match). The assigned J gene may be wrong: the sequence end matches TRBJ2-7 better. The DNA sequence is as follows: TGCAGTGCTTTCGAGCGGTCTCACTACGAGCAGTACTTC. Translated, this is CSAFERSHYEQYF.